The 5 T cell receptor beta chains below were found in one sample sequenced in a study of siplizumab effects on memory and regulatory T cells. Sequenced by immunoSEQ multiplex PCR; TCRdb stores in-frame clones only, minus some. Altogether about 64,000 clones are present, roughly 97% being singletons, with the ten largest covering about 0.095%. Sequencing was done on a sample of naive CD8+ T cells sorted from blood. Receptors were obtained from a human donor in good health.

The chain couples TRBV4-3 to TRBJ1-2; D unclear. From germline, CDR1 is LGHNA and CDR2 YSLEER. Trimming left V 0 bases short and J 5 bases short, with 7 bases between. This CDR3 contains 13 residues. The CDR3 region has the DNA TGCGCCAGCAGCCAAGAGGCCGCGTATGGCTACACCTTC. Translation gives CASSQEAAYGYTF.

This clone was recorded once. The chain links TRBV19 to TRBJ2-5, with 13 bases fitting TRBD2. CDR1 and CDR2 (germline): LNHDA, SQIVND (reference sequence). J lost 4 bases, V lost 6 bases, and 5 bases had no gene match. This CDR3 comprises 15 residues. This CDR3 reads CASSHTSGGGETQYF. In DNA, the CDR3 is TGTGCCAGTAGCCATACTAGCGGGGGGGGAGAGACCCAGTACTTC. Full variable domain (missing parts from reference TRBV19 and TRBJ2-5): DGGITQSPKYLFRKEGQNVTLSCEQNLNHDAMYWYRQDPGQGLRLIYYSQIVNDFQKGDIAEGYSVSREKKESFPLTVTSAQKNPTAFYLCASSHTSGGGETQYFGPGTRLLVL.

The chain couples TRBV27 to TRBJ2-3; 8 bases match TRBD1. This CDR3 has 11 amino acids. V lost 5 bases, J lost 11 bases, and 3 bases stayed unmatched. Germline V gene data show CDR1 as MNHEY and CDR2 as SMNVEV (reference sequence). CDR3 DNA: TGTGCCAGCAGTCCGGGACAGGAGCAGTATTTT. It translates to CASSPGQEQYF.

The chain uses TRBV4-1 and TRBJ1-6; TRBD1 agrees at 8 bases. V trimming: 3 bases; J trimming: 6 bases; junction bases outside the gene matches: 4. This CDR3 is built from 15 residues. The germline V gene has CDR1 MGHRA and CDR2 YSYEKL. CDR3 region: CASSQPTGANSPLHF. The CDR3 coding sequence is TGCGCCAGCAGCCAGCCGACAGGGGCTAATTCACCCCTCCACTTT.

The rearrangement uses TRBV7-9 and TRBJ2-1, with 9 positions matching TRBD2. Per germline, CDR1 SEHNR and CDR2 FQNEAQ (reference sequence). CDR3 size: 15 residues. V shed 5 bases, J shed 0 bases, and the junction held 2 bases outside the gene matches. As DNA, the CDR3 is TGTGCCAGCAGCCCTAGCGGGGCCTCCTACAATGAGCAGTTCTTC. Its protein product is CASSPSGASYNEQFF.